These T cell receptor beta chains were read from a single sample in a study of T cells in Graves' hyperthyroidism and ophthalmopathy. TCRdb fed the multiplex PCR reads into MiXCR, producing one record per CDR3 protein. The table has about 260,000 distinct CDR3 sequences, about 16% seen once. Sequencing used blood. The source is a young woman with Graves' ophthalmopathy. CDR3s include the opening cysteine and the closing phenylalanine or tryptophan.

V gene: TRBV5-8; J gene: TRBJ1-2; CDR3 protein: CASSLEVGSNGYTF
V gene: TRBV6-6; J gene: TRBJ2-5; CDR3 protein: CASSYGTFQETQYF
V gene: TRBV11-2; J gene: TRBJ2-7; CDR3 protein: CASIREGGLPSYEQYF
V gene: TRBV7-9; J gene: TRBJ1-1; CDR3 protein: CASSPDRGRLMNTEAFF
V gene: TRBV28; J gene: TRBJ2-5; CDR3 protein: CASSRRSGRGEYF
V gene: TRBV5-1; J gene: TRBJ2-3; CDR3 protein: CASSGQAVGTDTQYF
V gene: TRBV7-2; J gene: TRBJ2-7; CDR3 protein: CASSLVAGVTEQYF
V gene: TRBV28; J gene: TRBJ2-7; CDR3 protein: CASSPVTSGNPYEQYF
V gene: TRBV14; J gene: TRBJ1-6; CDR3 protein: CASSRTHPSNSPLHF
V gene: TRBV30; J gene: TRBJ1-1; CDR3 protein: CAWSQRSTEAFF
V gene: TRBV12-3/TRBV12-4; J gene: TRBJ2-1; CDR3 protein: CASRRLASYNEQFF
V gene: TRBV20-1; J gene: TRBJ1-5; CDR3 protein: CSARKGQNSNQPQHF
V gene: TRBV18; J gene: TRBJ2-7; CDR3 protein: CASSQQGQEGEQYF
V gene: TRBV3-1; J gene: TRBJ1-3; CDR3 protein: CASSQHGGNGNTIYF
V gene: TRBV7-2; J gene: TRBJ2-6; CDR3 protein: CASSLMPLSSGANVLTF
V gene: TRBV6-6; J gene: TRBJ1-1; CDR3 protein: CASSYSSIRGQENTEAFF
V gene: TRBV28; J gene: TRBJ2-7; CDR3 protein: CASSLGQYYEQYF
V gene: TRBV20-1; J gene: TRBJ2-7; CDR3 protein: CSASDTSGGAKGSYEQYF
V gene: TRBV20-1; J gene: TRBJ2-3; CDR3 protein: CSASGTARPDTQYF
V gene: TRBV28; J gene: TRBJ2-5; CDR3 protein: CASSPPRGGQETQYF
V gene: TRBV4-3; J gene: TRBJ1-2; CDR3 protein: CASSRDRDNYGYTF
V gene: TRBV27; J gene: TRBJ2-5; CDR3 protein: CASSPPSSGRAGETQYF
V gene: TRBV27; J gene: TRBJ1-5; CDR3 protein: CASRRTGGQPQHF
V gene: TRBV10-2; J gene: TRBJ2-7; CDR3 protein: CASSEERGSSYEQYF
V gene: TRBV2; J gene: TRBJ2-3; CDR3 protein: CASRPTGTGFPDTQYF
V gene: TRBV14; J gene: TRBJ1-6; CDR3 protein: CASSQDQVRGSPLHF
V gene: TRBV29-1; J gene: TRBJ1-2; CDR3 protein: CSVEDTPTGGGYTF
V gene: TRBV15; J gene: TRBJ2-7; CDR3 protein: CATSRPGQGAINEQYF
V gene: TRBV18; J gene: TRBJ2-3; CDR3 protein: CASSPRGSSTDTQYF
V gene: TRBV28; J gene: TRBJ2-2; CDR3 protein: CASSFQRLTGELFF
V gene: TRBV18; J gene: TRBJ2-7; CDR3 protein: CASSPPRKDQPPYEQYF
V gene: TRBV2; J gene: TRBJ2-1; CDR3 protein: CASSEVPPSTSGTHYNEQFF
V gene: TRBV28; J gene: TRBJ1-1; CDR3 protein: CASSLERARGRVSEAFF
V gene: TRBV9; J gene: TRBJ2-7; CDR3 protein: CASSPKAQGAGEQYF
V gene: TRBV10-3; J gene: TRBJ2-7; CDR3 protein: CAISGDSSSYEQYF
V gene: TRBV11-3; J gene: TRBJ1-2; CDR3 protein: CASSPRTGSGYTF
V gene: TRBV12-3/TRBV12-4; J gene: TRBJ2-5; CDR3 protein: CASSTSGSGAETQYF
V gene: TRBV20-1; J gene: TRBJ2-5; CDR3 protein: CSARTSGETQYF
V gene: TRBV3-1; J gene: TRBJ1-2; CDR3 protein: CASSYPGGYGYTF
V gene: TRBV20-1; J gene: TRBJ1-2; CDR3 protein: CSAREWWRNYYGYTF
V gene: TRBV15; J gene: TRBJ1-5; CDR3 protein: CATSRDGQYSNQPQHF
V gene: TRBV6-1; J gene: TRBJ2-7; CDR3 protein: CASSPLGAIYEQYF
V gene: TRBV4-1; J gene: TRBJ1-5; CDR3 protein: CASSQDGRIHQPQHF
V gene: TRBV28; J gene: TRBJ2-7; CDR3 protein: CASSFLTSGGDEQYF
V gene: TRBV18; J gene: TRBJ2-5; CDR3 protein: CASSPSLAGKEETQYF
V gene: TRBV7-9; J gene: TRBJ2-5; CDR3 protein: CASSPAGPRQETQYF
V gene: TRBV6-1; J gene: TRBJ1-3; CDR3 protein: CASSQAFGSGNTIYF
V gene: TRBV20-1; J gene: TRBJ1-1; CDR3 protein: CSARAKGQGTMNTEAFF
V gene: TRBV9; J gene: TRBJ1-3; CDR3 protein: CASSGTAGNTIYF
V gene: TRBV5-1; J gene: TRBJ2-3; CDR3 protein: CASSISGGSTDTQYF
V gene: TRBV28; J gene: TRBJ1-5; CDR3 protein: CASSSPGQGSQPQHF
V gene: TRBV12-3/TRBV12-4; J gene: TRBJ2-7; CDR3 protein: CASTLGASPLNDEQYF
V gene: TRBV20-1; J gene: TRBJ2-1; CDR3 protein: CSAKRTGTSGSYEQFF
V gene: TRBV29-1; J gene: TRBJ2-3; CDR3 protein: CSVEGGGTGPTDTQYF
V gene: TRBV28; J gene: TRBJ2-1; CDR3 protein: CASNSGGYNEQFF